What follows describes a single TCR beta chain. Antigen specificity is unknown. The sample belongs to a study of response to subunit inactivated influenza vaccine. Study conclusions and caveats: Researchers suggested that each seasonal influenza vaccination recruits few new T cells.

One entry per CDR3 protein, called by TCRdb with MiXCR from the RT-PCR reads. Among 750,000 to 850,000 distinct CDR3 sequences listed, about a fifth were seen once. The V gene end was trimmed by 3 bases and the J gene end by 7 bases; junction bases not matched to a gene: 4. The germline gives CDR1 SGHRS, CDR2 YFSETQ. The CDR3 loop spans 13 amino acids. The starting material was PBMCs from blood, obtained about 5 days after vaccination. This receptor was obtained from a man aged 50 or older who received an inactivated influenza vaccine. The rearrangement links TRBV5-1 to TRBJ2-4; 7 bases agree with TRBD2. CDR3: CASSSVGGNIQYF. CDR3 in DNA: TGCGCCAGCAGCTCTGTGGGGGGGAACATTCAGTACTTC.